This T cell receptor (beta chain) was obtained from a study of OX40 agonist ivuxolimab in advanced cancers. Sequencing used immunoSEQ multiplex PCR; TCRdb keeps in-frame clones, though not all of them. This repertoire shows about 83,000 clones, 85% found once; its top ten account for around 0.7%. Germline V gene data show CDR1 as SNHLY and CDR2 as FYNNEI. The CDR3 spans 13 residues. The V end lost 8 bases, the J end lost 3 bases, and 11 bases lay between the germline ends. The source is an adult with an advanced solid tumor such as melanoma, head and neck, liver or kidney cancer. The J gene is TRBJ1-3, the V gene TRBV2, with D possibly TRBD1 on 5 matching bases. The specimen comprised CD4+ or CD8+ T cells sorted from blood, sampled in a trial of the OX40 agonist ivuxolimab. CDR3 region: CASAGTVGNTIYF. The CDR3 coding sequence is TGTGCCAGCGCCGGGACGGTTGGAAACACCATATATTTT.